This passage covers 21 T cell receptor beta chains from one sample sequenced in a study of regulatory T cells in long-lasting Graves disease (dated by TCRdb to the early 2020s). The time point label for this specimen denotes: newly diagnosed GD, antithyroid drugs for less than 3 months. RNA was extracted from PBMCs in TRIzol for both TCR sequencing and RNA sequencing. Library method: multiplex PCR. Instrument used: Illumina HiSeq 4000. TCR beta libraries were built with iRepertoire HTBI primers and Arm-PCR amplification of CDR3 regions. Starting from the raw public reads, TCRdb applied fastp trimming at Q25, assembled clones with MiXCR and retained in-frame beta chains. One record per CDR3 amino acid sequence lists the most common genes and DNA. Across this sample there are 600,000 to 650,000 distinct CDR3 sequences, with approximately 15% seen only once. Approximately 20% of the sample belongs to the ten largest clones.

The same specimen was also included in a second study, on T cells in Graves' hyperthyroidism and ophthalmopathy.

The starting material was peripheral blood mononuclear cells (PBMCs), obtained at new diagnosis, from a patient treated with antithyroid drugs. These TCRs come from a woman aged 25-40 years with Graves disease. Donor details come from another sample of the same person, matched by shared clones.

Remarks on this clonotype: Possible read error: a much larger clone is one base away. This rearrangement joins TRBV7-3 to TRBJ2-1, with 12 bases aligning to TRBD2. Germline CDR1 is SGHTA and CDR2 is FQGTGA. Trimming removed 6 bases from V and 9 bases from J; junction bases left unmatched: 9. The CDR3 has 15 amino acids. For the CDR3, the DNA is TGTGCCAGCAGGCGACTAGCGGGAGAGGTCAGTGAGCAGTTCTTC. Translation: CASRRLAGEVSEQFF.

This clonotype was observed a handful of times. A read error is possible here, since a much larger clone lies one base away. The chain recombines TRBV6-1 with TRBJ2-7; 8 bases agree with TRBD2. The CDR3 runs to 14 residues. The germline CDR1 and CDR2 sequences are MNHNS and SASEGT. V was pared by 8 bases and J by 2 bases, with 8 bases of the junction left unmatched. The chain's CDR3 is CASGYDSGTYEQYF. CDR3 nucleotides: TGTGCCAGCGGTTACGATAGCGGGACCTACGAGCAGTACTTC.

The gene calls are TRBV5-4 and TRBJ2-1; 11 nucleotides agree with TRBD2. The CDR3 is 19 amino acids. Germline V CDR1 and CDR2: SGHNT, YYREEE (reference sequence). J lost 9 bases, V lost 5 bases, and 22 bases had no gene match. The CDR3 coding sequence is TGTGCCAGCAGTCGGGGACAACGGACTAGCGGGCTCGGGTATGGTGAGCAGTTCTTC. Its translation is CASSRGQRTSGLGYGEQFF.

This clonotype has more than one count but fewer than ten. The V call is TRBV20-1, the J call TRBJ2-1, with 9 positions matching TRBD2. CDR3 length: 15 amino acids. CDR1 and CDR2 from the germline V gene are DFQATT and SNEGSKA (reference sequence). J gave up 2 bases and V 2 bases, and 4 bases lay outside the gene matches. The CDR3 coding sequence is TGCAGTGCTAGAAAACTAGCGGGCGCCTACAATGAGCAGTTCTTC. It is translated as CSARKLAGAYNEQFF.

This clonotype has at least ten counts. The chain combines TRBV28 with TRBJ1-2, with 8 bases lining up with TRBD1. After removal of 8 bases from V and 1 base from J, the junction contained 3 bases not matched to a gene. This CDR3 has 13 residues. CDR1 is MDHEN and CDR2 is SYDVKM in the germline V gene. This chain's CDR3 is CASETGVNYGYTF. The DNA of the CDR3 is TGTGCCAGCGAGACAGGGGTTAACTATGGCTACACCTTC.

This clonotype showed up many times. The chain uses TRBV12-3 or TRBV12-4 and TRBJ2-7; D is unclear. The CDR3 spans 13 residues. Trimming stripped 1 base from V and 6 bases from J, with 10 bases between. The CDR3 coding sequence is TGTGCCAGCAGTTTAGGGTTCCCGGGCGAGCAGTACTTC. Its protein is CASSLGFPGEQYF.

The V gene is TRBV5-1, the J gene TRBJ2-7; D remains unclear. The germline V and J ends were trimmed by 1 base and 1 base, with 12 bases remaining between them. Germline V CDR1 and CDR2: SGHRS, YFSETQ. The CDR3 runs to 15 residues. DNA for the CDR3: TGCGCCAGCAGCTTGATTCCTCACGAATCCTACGAGCAGTACTTC. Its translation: CASSLIPHESYEQYF. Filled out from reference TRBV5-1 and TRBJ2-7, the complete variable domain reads KAGVTQTPRYLIKTRGQQVTLSCSPISGHRSVSWYQQTPGQGLQFLFEYFSETQRNKGNFPGRFSGRQFSNSRSEMNVSTLELGDSALYLCASSLIPHESYEQYFGPGTRLTVT.

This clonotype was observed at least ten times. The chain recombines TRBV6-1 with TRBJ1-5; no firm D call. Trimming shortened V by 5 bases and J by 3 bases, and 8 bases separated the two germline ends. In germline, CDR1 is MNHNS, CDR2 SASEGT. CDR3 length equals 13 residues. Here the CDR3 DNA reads TGTGCCAGCAGTCCTGATATCAATCAGCCCCAGCATTTT. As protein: CASSPDINQPQHF.

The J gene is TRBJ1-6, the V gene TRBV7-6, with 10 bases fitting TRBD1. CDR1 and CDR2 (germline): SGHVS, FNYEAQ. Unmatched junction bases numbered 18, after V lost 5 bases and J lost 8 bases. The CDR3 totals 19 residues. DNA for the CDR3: TGTGCCAGCAGCCCGTACCCCCCAGGGACAGGGGAGGAGGATTCACCCCTCCACTTT. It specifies CASSPYPPGTGEEDSPLHF.

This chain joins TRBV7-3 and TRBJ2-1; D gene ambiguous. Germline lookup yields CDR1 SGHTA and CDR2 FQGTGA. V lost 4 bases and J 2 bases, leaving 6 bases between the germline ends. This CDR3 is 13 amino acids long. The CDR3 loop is CASSSAPYNEQFF. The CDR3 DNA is TGTGCCAGCAGCTCCGCACCCTACAATGAGCAGTTCTTC.

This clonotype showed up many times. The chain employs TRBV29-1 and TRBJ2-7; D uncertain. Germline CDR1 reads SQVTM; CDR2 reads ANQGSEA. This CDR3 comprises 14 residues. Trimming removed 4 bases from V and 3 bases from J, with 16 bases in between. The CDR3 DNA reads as TGCAGCGTTGGCGAGCCGAGAGGCAACTACGAGCAGTACTTC. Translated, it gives CSVGEPRGNYEQYF.

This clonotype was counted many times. The CDR3 DNA reads TGTGCCAGCAGTGAAAGGGGACAGATCCGCGAGACCCAGTACTTC. Protein: CASSERGQIRETQYF. J is TRBJ2-5 and V is TRBV2, with TRBD1 matching 7 bases. Trimming at V came to 2 bases and at J to 5 bases, leaving 8 bases not matched to a gene. The CDR3 spans 15 residues. Germline V gene lookup returns CDR1 SNHLY and CDR2 FYNNEI.

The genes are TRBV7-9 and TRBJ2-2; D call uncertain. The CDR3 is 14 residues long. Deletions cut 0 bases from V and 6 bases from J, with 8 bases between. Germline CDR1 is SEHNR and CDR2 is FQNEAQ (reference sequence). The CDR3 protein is CASSLAKGPGELFF. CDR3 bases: TGTGCCAGCAGCTTAGCGAAAGGGCCCGGGGAGCTGTTTTTT. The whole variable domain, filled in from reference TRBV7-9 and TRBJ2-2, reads DTGVSQNPRHKITKRGQNVTFRCDPISEHNRLYWYRQTLGQGPEFLTYFQNEAQLEKSRLLSDRFSAERPKGSFSTLEIQRTEQGDSAMYLCASSLAKGPGELFFGEGSRLTVL.

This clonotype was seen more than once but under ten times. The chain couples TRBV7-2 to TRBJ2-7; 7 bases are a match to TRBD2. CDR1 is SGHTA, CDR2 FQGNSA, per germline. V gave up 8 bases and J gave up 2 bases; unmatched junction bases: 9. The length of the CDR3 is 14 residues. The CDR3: CASGEGRGAYEQYF. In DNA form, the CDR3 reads TGTGCCAGCGGGGAGGGCAGAGGTGCCTACGAGCAGTACTTC.

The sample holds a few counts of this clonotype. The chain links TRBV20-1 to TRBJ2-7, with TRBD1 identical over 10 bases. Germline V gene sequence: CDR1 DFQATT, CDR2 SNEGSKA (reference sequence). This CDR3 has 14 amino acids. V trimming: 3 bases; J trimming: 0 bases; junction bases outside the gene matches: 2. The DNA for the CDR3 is TGCAGTGCTAGGGGGACAGGGGACTCCTACGAGCAGTACTTC. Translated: CSARGTGDSYEQYF.

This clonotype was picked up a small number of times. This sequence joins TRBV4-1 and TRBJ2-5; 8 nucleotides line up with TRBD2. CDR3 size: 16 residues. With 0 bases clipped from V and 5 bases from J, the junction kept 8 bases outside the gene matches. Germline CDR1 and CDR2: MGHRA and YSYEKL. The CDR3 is CASSQDGTRPGETQYF. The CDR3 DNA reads TGCGCCAGCAGCCAAGATGGGACTAGGCCGGGGGAGACCCAGTACTTC.

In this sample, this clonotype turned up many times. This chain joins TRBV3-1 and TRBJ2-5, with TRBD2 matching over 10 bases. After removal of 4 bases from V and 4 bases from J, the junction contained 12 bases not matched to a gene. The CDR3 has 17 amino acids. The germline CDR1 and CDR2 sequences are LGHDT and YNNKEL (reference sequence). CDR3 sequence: CASSPSKSGRAGETQYF. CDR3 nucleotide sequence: TGTGCCAGCAGCCCGTCAAAGAGCGGGAGGGCCGGAGAGACCCAGTACTTC.

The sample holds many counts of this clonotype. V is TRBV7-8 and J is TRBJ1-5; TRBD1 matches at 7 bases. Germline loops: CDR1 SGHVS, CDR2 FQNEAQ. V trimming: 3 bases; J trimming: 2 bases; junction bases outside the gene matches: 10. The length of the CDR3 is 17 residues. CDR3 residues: CASSLDRLGFGNQPQHF. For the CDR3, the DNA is TGTGCCAGCAGCTTGGACAGGTTAGGATTCGGCAATCAGCCCCAGCATTTT.

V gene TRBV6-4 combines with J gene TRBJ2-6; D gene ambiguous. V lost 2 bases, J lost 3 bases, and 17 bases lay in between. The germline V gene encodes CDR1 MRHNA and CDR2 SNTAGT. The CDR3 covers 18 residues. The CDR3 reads CASSDTFRRTRGANVLTF. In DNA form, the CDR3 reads TGTGCCAGCAGTGACACATTCAGACGGACCCGTGGGGCCAACGTCCTGACTTTC.

CDR3 amino acids: CSVETLPNPYQAPMIYTF. The CDR3, as DNA: TGCAGCGTTGAAACACTCCCGAACCCCTATCAGGCCCCTATGATCTACACCTTC. This chain uses TRBV29-1 with TRBJ1-2; no clear D gene. The CDR3 is 18 amino acids. Germline lookup yields CDR1 SQVTM and CDR2 ANQGSEA. V gave up 2 bases and J gave up 10 bases, with 32 bases separating them.

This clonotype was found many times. CDR3 nucleotides: TGTGCCAGCAGTTCGACAGGAGGGCGTGAAGCTTTCTTT. Amino acids: CASSSTGGREAFF. The chain recombines TRBV28 with TRBJ1-1, with D perhaps TRBD1 (6 bases). Trimming cost V 4 bases and J 7 bases, with 13 bases left between them. The germline V gene has CDR1 MDHEN and CDR2 SYDVKM. This CDR3 contains 13 residues.